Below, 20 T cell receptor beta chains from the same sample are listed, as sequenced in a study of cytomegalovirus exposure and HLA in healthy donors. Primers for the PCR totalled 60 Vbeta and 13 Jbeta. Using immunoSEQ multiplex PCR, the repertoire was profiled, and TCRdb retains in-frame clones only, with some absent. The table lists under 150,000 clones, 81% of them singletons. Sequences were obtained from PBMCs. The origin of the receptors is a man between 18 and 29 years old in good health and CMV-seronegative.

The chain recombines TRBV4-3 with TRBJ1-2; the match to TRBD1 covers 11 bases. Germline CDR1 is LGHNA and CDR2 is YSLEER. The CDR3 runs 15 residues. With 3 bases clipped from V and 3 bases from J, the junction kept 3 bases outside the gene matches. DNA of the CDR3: TGCGCCAGCAGCCAGGAGGGACAGGGGGACTATGGCTACACCTTC. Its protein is CASSQEGQGDYGYTF.

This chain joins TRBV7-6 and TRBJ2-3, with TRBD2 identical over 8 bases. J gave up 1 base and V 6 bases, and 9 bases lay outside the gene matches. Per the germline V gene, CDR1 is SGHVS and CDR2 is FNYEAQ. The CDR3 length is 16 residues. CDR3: CASSHTGGGRTDTQYF. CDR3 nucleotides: TGTGCCAGCAGTCATACGGGCGGGGGGCGCACAGATACGCAGTATTTT. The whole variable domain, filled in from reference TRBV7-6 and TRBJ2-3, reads GAGVSQSPRYKVTKRGQDVALRCDPISGHVSLYWYRQALGQGPEFLTYFNYEAQQDKSGLPNDRFSAERPEGSISTLTIQRTEQRDSAMYRCASSHTGGGRTDTQYFGPGTRLTVL.

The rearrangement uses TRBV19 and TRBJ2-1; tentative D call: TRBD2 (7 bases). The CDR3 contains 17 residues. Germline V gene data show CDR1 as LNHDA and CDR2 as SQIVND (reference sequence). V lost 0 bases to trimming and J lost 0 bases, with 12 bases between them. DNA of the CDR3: TGTGCCAGTAGTATAGATGCGGGGGCAAGCTCCTACAATGAGCAGTTCTTC. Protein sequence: CASSIDAGASSYNEQFF.

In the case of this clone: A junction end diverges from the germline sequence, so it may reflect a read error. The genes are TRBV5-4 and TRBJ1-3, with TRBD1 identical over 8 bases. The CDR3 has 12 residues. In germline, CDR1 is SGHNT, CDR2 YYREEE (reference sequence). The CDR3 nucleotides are TGTGCCAGCGGACGGCCAGGGGGCCCAACAAATTTT. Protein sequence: CASGRPGGPTNF.

This chain's CDR3 is CAWETGYNSPLHF. In DNA form, the CDR3 reads TGTGCCTGGGAAACAGGGTATAATTCACCCCTCCACTTT. This rearrangement joins TRBV30 to TRBJ1-6, with a possible D match to TRBD1 (6 bases). CDR1 GTSNPN and CDR2 SVGIG come from the germline V gene (reference sequence). V shed 5 bases and J shed 4 bases, with 9 bases lying between them. The CDR3 loop spans 13 amino acids.

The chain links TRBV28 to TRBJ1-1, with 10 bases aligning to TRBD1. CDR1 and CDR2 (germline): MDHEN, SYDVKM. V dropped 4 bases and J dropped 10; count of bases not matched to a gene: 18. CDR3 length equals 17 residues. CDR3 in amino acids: CASSSYPGTGVKWGAFF. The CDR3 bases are TGTGCCAGCAGTTCCTACCCGGGGACAGGGGTTAAGTGGGGAGCTTTCTTT. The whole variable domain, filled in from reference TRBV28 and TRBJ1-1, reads DVKVTQSSRYLVKRTGEKVFLECVQDMDHENMFWYRQDPGLGLRLIYFSYDVKMKEKGDIPEGYSVSREKKERFSLILESASTNQTSMYLCASSSYPGTGVKWGAFFGQGTRLTVV.

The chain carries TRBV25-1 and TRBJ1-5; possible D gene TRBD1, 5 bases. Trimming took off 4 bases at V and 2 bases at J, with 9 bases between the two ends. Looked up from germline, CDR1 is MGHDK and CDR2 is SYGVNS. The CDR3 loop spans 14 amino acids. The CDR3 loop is CASSGRGGNQPQHF. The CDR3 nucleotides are TGTGCCAGCAGTGGGCGGGGGGGCAATCAGCCCCAGCATTTT.

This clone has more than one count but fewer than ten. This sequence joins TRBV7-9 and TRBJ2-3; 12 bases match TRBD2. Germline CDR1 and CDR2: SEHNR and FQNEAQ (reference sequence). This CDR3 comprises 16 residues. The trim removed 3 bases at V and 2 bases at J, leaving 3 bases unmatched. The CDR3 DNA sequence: TGTGCCAGCAGCTTTCTAGCGGGGGGGTACACAGATACGCAGTATTTT. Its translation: CASSFLAGGYTDTQYF. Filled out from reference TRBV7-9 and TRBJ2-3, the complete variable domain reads DTGVSQNPRHKITKRGQNVTFRCDPISEHNRLYWYRQTLGQGPEFLTYFQNEAQLEKSRLLSDRFSAERPKGSFSTLEIQRTEQGDSAMYLCASSFLAGGYTDTQYFGPGTRLTVL.

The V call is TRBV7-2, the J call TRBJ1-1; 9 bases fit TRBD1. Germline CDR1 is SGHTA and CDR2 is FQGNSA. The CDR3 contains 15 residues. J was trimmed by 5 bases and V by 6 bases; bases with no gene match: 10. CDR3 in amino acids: CASSPTGGGWTEAFF. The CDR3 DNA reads TGTGCCAGCAGTCCTACAGGGGGCGGGTGGACTGAAGCTTTCTTT.

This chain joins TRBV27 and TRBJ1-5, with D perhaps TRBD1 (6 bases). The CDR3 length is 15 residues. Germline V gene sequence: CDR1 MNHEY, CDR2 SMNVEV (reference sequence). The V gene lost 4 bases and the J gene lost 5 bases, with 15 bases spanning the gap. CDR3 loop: CASSSGQGGYQPQHF. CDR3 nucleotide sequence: TGTGCCAGCAGTTCGGGACAAGGGGGTTATCAGCCCCAGCATTTT.

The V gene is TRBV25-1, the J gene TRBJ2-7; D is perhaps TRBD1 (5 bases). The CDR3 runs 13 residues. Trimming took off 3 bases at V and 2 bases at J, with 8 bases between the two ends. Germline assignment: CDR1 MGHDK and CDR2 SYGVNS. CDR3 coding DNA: TGTGCCAGCAGTGATATAGGGGCCTACGAGCAGTACTTC. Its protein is CASSDIGAYEQYF.

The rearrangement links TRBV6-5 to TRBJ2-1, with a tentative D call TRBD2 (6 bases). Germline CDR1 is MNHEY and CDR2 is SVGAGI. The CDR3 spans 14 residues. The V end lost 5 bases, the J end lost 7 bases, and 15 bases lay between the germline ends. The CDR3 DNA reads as TGTGCCAGCAGTAATCGGGGACTCGGAAATGAGCAGTTCTTC. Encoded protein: CASSNRGLGNEQFF.

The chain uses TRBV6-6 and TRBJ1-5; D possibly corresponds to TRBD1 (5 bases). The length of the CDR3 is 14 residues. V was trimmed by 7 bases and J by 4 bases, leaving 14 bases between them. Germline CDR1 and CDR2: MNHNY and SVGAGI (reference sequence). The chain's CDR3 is CASNLHGGNQPQHF. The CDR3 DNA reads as TGTGCCAGCAACCTCCACGGGGGGAATCAGCCCCAGCATTTT.

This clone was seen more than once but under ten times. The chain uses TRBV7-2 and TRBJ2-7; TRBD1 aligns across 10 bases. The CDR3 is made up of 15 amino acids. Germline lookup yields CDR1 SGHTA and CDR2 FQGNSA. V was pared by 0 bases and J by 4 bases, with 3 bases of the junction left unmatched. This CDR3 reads CASSLAADRGYEQYF. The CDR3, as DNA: TGTGCCAGCAGCTTAGCGGCGGACAGGGGGTACGAGCAGTACTTC.

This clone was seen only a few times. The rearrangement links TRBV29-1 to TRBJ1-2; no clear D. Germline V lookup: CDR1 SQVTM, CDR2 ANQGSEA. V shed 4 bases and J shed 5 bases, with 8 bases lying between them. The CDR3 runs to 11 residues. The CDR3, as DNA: TGCAGCGTTGGAGGGTTTTATGGCTACACCTTC. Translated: CSVGGFYGYTF. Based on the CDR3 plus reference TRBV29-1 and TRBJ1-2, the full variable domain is SAVISQKPSRDICQRGTSLTIQCQVDSQVTMMFWYRQQPGQSLTLIATANQGSEATYESGFVIDKFPISRPNLTFSTLTVSNMSPEDSSIYLCSVGGFYGYTFGSGTRLTVV.

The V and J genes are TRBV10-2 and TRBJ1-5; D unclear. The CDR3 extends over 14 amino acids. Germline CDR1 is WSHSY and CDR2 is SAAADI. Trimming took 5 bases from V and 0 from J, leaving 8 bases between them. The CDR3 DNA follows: TGCGCCAGCAGTTCATCAGGTAGCAATCAGCCCCAGCATTTT. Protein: CASSSSGSNQPQHF.

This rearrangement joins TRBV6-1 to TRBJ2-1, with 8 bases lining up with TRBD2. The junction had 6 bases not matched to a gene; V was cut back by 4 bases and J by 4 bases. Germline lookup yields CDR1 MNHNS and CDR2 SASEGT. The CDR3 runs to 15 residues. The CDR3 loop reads CASSGWSGGYNEQFF. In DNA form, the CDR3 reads TGTGCCAGCAGTGGGTGGAGCGGGGGTTACAATGAGCAGTTCTTC.

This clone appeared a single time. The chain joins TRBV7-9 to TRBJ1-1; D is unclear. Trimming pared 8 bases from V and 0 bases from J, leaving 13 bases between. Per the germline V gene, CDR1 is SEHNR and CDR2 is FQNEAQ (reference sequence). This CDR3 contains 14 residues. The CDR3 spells CASSIGGMNTEAFF. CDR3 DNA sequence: TGTGCCAGCTCCATAGGAGGCATGAACACTGAAGCTTTCTTT.

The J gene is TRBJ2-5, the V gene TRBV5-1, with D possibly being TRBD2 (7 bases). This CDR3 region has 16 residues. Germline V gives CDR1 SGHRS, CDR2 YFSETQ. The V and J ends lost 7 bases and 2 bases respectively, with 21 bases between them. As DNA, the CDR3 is TGCGCCAGCGAGTCCCGAGGCGGGGGCAGACAAGAGACCCAGTACTTC. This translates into CASESRGGGRQETQYF.

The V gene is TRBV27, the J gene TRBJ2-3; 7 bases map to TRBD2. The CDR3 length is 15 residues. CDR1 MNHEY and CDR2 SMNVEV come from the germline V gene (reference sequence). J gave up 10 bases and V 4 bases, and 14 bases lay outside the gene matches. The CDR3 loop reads CASSSPPGGEDAQYF. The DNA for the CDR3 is TGTGCCAGCAGTTCCCCTCCGGGAGGAGAGGATGCGCAGTATTTT.